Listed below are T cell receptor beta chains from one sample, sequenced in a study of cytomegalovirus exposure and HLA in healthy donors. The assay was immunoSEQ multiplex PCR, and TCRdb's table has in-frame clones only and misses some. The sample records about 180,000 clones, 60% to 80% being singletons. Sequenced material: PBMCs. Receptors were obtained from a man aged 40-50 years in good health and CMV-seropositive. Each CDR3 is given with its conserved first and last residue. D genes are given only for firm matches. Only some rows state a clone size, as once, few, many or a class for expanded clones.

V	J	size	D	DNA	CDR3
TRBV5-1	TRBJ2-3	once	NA	TGCGCCAGCAGCTTGGCCGGGACTGCCGGGTCCGGGCAAGATACGCAGTATTTT	CASSLAGTAGSGQDTQYF
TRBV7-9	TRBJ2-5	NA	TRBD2	TGTGCCAGCAGCTTCGGGGAGGGGACCCAGTACTTC	CASSFGEGTQYF
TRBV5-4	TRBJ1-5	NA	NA	TGTGCCAGCAGCTCCGGTAACAATCAGCCCCAGCATTTT	CASSSGNNQPQHF
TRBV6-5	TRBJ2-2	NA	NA	TGTGCCAGCAGGAGCGTGTACACCGGGGAGCTGTTTTTT	CASRSVYTGELFF
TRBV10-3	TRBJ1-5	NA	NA	TGTGCCATCAGTGAGTCGAAGGGGGGGCGCGTCGGAGGCAATCAGCCCCAGCATTTT	CAISESKGGRVGGNQPQHF
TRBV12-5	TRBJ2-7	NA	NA	TGTGCTAGTGGTCCCCGTGGAGCGCTCTACGAGCAGTACTTC	CASGPRGALYEQYF
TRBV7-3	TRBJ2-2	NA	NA	TGTGCCAGCAGCTTTGCACAGAAAAACACCGGGGAGCTGTTTTTT	CASSFAQKNTGELFF
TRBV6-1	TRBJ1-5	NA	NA	TGTGCCAGCAGTGAAGACAGGGCTCAGCCCCAGCATTTT	CASSEDRAQPQHF
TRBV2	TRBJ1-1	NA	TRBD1	TGTGCCAGCAGTGGGACAGGGGGGACTGAAGCTTTCTTT	CASSGTGGTEAFF
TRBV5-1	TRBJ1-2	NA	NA	TGCGCCAGCAGCTTGACTAGCTCGGTCGGCTACACCTTC	CASSLTSSVGYTF
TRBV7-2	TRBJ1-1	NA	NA	TGTGCCAGCACACTTTTGAACACTGAAGCTTTCTTT	CASTLLNTEAFF
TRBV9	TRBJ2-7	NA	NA	TGTGCCAGCAGCGTAGATGACGGGGGGCTTGGATACGAGCAGTACTTC	CASSVDDGGLGYEQYF
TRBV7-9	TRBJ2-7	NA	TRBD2	TGTGCCAGCAGCACTTCCGGGACTAGCTACGAGCAGTACTTC	CASSTSGTSYEQYF
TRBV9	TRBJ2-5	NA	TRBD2	TGTGCCAGCAGCGTAGAGACTAGCGGGTACGAGACCCAGTACTTC	CASSVETSGYETQYF
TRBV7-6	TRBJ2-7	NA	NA	TGTGCCAGCAGCTTTGGGCAGTCCTACGAGCAGTACTTC	CASSFGQSYEQYF
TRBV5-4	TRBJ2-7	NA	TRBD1	TGTGCCAGCAGCTGGGGGACAGGGTTTTCCTACGAGCAGTACTTC	CASSWGTGFSYEQYF
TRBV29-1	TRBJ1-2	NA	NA	TGCAGCGCAACGCGGGACCAGGGTGTCTATGGCTACACCTTC	CSATRDQGVYGYTF
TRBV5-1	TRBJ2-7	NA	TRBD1	TGCGCCAGCAGCCTGGACAGGGCATCTACGGAGCAGTACTTC	CASSLDRASTEQYF
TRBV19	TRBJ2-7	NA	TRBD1	TGTGCCAGTAGGCCGGGACAGGGGACCTACGAGCAGTACTTC	CASRPGQGTYEQYF
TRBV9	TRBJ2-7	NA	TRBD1	TGTGCCAGCAGCATTGGACAGGGGTCGAGCGAGCAGTACTTC	CASSIGQGSSEQYF
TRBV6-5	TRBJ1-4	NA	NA	TGTGCCAGCCACAGGGCTAATGAAAAACTGTTTTTT	CASHRANEKLFF
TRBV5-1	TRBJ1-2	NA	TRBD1	TGCGCCAGCTCTACTCAGGACAGGACGGATGGCTACACCTTC	CASSTQDRTDGYTF
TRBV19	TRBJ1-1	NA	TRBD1	TGTGCCAGTATCCAGGGGGTAGAGAACACTGAAGCTTTCTTT	CASIQGVENTEAFF
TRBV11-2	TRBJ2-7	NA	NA	TGTGCCAGCAGCTTAGGGCAGGTTATCTACGAGCAGTACTTC	CASSLGQVIYEQYF
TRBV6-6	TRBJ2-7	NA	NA	TGTGCCAGCAGGACCGGACTTCACTACGAGCAGTACTTC	CASRTGLHYEQYF
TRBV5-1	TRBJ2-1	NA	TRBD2	TGCGCCAGCAGCTTGGGGACTAGCGGGAGTGGAAAGTTCTTC	CASSLGTSGSGKFF
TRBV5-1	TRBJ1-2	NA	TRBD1	TGCGCCAGCAGCCCGGGACAGAACTATGGCTACACCTTC	CASSPGQNYGYTF
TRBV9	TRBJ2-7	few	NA	TGTGCCAGCAGCTTAGGGCGGGACCTCGGATTGGAGCAGTACTTC	CASSLGRDLGLEQYF
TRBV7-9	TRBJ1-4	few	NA	TGTGCCAGCAGCTTAGGTGGCATTGCAACTAATGAAAAACTGTTTTTT	CASSLGGIATNEKLFF
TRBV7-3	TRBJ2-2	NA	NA	TGTGCCAGCAGCTTAAGTAGAAAGGGAGCCGGGGAGCTGTTTTTT	CASSLSRKGAGELFF
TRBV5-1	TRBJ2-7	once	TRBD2	TGCGCCAGCAGCCCGAATTCTAGCGGGAGGAGGTTCTTC	CASSPNSSGRRFF
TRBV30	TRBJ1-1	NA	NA	TGTGCCTGGAGTCGACGGAGCGCTGAAGCTTTCTTT	CAWSRRSAEAFF
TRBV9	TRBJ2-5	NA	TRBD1	TGTGCCAGCAGCTTGCTAGGACAGGGGGCAGAGACCCAGTACTTC	CASSLLGQGAETQYF
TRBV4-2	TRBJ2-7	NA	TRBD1	TGTGCCAGCAGTCTCAGTACAGGGGGCTACGAGCAGTACTTC	CASSLSTGGYEQYF
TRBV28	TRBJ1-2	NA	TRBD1	TGTGCCTGCGGGACAGGTAATGGCTACACCTTC	CACGTGNGYTF
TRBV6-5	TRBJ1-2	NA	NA	TGTGCCAGCAGGAAGACCTCGGGAGGGGACTATGGCTACACCTTC	CASRKTSGGDYGYTF
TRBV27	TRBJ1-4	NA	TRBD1	TGTGCCAGCAGTGTCTCGGGGGACAGGGAAGAAAAACTGTTTTTT	CASSVSGDREEKLFF
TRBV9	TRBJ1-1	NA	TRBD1	TGTGCCAGCAGCCTCTCGTTAAGGGACAGGGGGCCTCTTGAAGCTTTCTTT	CASSLSLRDRGPLEAFF
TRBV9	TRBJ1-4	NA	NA	TGTGCCAGCAGCGTAGCCTCGGGTCAGCGGGAAAAACTGTTTTTT	CASSVASGQREKLFF
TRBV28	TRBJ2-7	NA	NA	TGTGCCAGCAGTCACCAGGGAAGTATTCGCGACGAGCAGTACTTC	CASSHQGSIRDEQYF
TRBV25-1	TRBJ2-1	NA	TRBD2	TGTGCCAGCAGTGAATATATAGCGGGAGGGCCAGGTGAGCAGTTCTTC	CASSEYIAGGPGEQFF
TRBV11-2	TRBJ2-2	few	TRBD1	TGTGCCAGCAGCCATTGGGACAGATCAACCGGGGAGCTGTTTTTT	CASSHWDRSTGELFF
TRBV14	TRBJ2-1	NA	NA	TGTGCCAGCAGCCTTCTAGATTCCTACAATGAGCAGTTCTTC	CASSLLDSYNEQFF
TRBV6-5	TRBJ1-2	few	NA	TGTGCCAGCAGCCGGGGGACCGCGGAAGTCTATGGCTACACCTTC	CASSRGTAEVYGYTF